The rows below give T cell receptor beta chains drawn from one sample of a study of OX40 agonist ivuxolimab in advanced cancers. Sequencing was performed with immunoSEQ multiplex PCR; in TCRdb, only in-frame clones are kept and a portion is missing. The sample carries tens of thousands of clones, about 88% recorded once. The starting material was CD4+ or CD8+ T cells sorted from blood, obtained in a trial of the OX40 agonist ivuxolimab. Receptor source: an adult with an advanced solid tumor such as melanoma, head and neck, liver or kidney cancer. The CDR3 runs from the conserved cysteine through the conserved F or W. The order of the fields is V gene, J gene, D gene, clone size, CDR3 protein, CDR3 DNA. The D gene is left open where the match is weak. Size is omitted from some rows. Given values are once, few, many or a class for expanded clones.

V gene: TRBV7-9; J gene: TRBJ2-1; D gene: TRBD2; clone size: NA; CDR3 protein: CASSRFFASGRVNEQFF; CDR3 DNA: TGTGCCAGCAGCAGATTCTTCGCTAGCGGGAGGGTCAATGAGCAGTTCTTC
V gene: TRBV5-5; J gene: TRBJ1-1; D gene: NA; clone size: NA; CDR3 protein: CASSLGNLNTEAFF; CDR3 DNA: TGTGCCAGCAGCTTGGGCAACTTGAACACTGAAGCTTTCTTT
V gene: TRBV4-2; J gene: TRBJ1-6; D gene: NA; clone size: few; CDR3 protein: CASSQEGERSPLHF; CDR3 DNA: TGTGCCAGCAGCCAAGAAGGAGAGCGTTCACCCCTCCACTTT
V gene: TRBV29-1; J gene: TRBJ2-1; D gene: TRBD2; clone size: NA; CDR3 protein: CSVSGTSGLNEQFF; CDR3 DNA: TGCAGCGTCTCCGGGACTAGCGGGTTGAATGAGCAGTTCTTC
V gene: TRBV18; J gene: TRBJ1-4; D gene: NA; clone size: NA; CDR3 protein: CASSRDLGEKLFF; CDR3 DNA: TGTGCCAGCTCGCGAGATCTGGGGGAAAAACTGTTTTTT
V gene: TRBV7-3; J gene: TRBJ1-2; D gene: TRBD1; clone size: once; CDR3 protein: CASSSGQGGHGYTF; CDR3 DNA: TGTGCCAGCAGCTCGGGACAGGGGGGTCATGGCTACACCTTC
V gene: TRBV19; J gene: TRBJ2-3; D gene: NA; clone size: NA; CDR3 protein: CASSRQGPPDTQYF; CDR3 DNA: TGTGCCAGTAGTCGGCAGGGCCCACCAGATACGCAGTATTTT
V gene: TRBV4-3; J gene: TRBJ1-3; D gene: NA; clone size: few; CDR3 protein: CASSQGMAAGNTIYF; CDR3 DNA: TGCGCCAGCAGCCAAGGTATGGCAGCTGGAAACACCATATATTTT
V gene: TRBV7-2; J gene: TRBJ2-7; D gene: NA; clone size: NA; CDR3 protein: CASSPGGGRYEQYF; CDR3 DNA: TGTGCCAGCAGCCCCGGGGGAGGCCGCTACGAGCAGTACTTC
V gene: TRBV7-2; J gene: TRBJ1-3; D gene: NA; clone size: NA; CDR3 protein: CASSPAGGNTIYF; CDR3 DNA: TGTGCCAGCAGCCCCGCTGGGGGAAACACCATATATTTT
V gene: TRBV5-1; J gene: TRBJ1-1; D gene: NA; clone size: NA; CDR3 protein: CASDPWGPDSGEAFF; CDR3 DNA: TGCGCCAGCGACCCTTGGGGCCCTGACTCGGGGGAAGCTTTCTTT
V gene: TRBV19; J gene: TRBJ1-2; D gene: NA; clone size: NA; CDR3 protein: CASSTPTPGIGNYGYTF; CDR3 DNA: TGTGCCAGTAGCACTCCAACGCCAGGAATAGGGAACTATGGCTACACCTTC
V gene: TRBV18; J gene: TRBJ1-1; D gene: NA; clone size: NA; CDR3 protein: CASSPGSLNTEAFF; CDR3 DNA: TGTGCCAGCTCACCAGGCAGCTTGAACACTGAAGCTTTCTTT
V gene: TRBV6-5; J gene: TRBJ2-1; D gene: TRBD2; clone size: NA; CDR3 protein: CASSYGRESYNEQFF; CDR3 DNA: TGTGCCAGCAGTTACGGGCGGGAGTCCTACAATGAGCAGTTCTTC
V gene: TRBV7-7; J gene: TRBJ2-1; D gene: NA; clone size: NA; CDR3 protein: CASSLAAASSYNEQFF; CDR3 DNA: TGTGCTAGCAGCTTAGCTGCGGCCAGCTCCTACAATGAGCAGTTCTTC
V gene: TRBV30; J gene: TRBJ1-2; D gene: NA; clone size: NA; CDR3 protein: CAWSERGTGGYTF; CDR3 DNA: TGTGCCTGGAGTGAGAGGGGAACGGGCGGCTACACCTTC